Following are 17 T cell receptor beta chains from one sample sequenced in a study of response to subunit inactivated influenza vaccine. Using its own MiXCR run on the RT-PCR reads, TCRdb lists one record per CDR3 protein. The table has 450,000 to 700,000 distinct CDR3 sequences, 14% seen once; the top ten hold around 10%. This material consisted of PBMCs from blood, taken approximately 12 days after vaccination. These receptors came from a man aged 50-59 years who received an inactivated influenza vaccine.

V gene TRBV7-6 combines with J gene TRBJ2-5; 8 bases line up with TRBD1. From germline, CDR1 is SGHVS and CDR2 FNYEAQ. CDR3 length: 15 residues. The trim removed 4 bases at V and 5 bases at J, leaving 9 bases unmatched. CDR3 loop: CASSSGTGVRETQYF. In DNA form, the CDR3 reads TGTGCCAGCAGCTCCGGGACAGGAGTACGGGAGACCCAGTACTTC.

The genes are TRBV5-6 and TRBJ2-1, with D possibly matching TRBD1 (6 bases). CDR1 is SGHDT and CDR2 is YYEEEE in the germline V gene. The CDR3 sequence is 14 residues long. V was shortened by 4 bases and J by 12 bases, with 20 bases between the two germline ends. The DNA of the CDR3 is TGTGCCAGCAGCCAGGGGACCGTACACCGTGGGCAGTTCTTC. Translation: CASSQGTVHRGQFF.

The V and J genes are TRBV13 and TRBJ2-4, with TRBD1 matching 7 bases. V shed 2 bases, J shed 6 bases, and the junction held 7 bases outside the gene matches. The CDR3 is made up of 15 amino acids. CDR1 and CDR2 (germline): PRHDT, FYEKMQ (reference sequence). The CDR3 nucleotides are TGTGCCAGCAGCTTAAGGGGACAGCTAGGAAACATTCAGTACTTC. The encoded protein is CASSLRGQLGNIQYF.

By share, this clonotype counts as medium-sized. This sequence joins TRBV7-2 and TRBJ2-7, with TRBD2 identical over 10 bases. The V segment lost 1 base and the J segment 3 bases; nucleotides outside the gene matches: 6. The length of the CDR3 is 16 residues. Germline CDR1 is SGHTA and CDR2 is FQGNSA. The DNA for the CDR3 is TGTGCCAGCAGCTTAGTGATGCTAGCGGGAGTCTACGAGCAGTACTTC. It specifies CASSLVMLAGVYEQYF.

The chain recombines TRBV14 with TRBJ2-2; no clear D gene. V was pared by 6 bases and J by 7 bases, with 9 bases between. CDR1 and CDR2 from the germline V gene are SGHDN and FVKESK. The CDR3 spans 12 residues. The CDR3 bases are TGTGCCAGCAGATTGGTGAACGGGGAGCTGTTTTTT. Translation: CASRLVNGELFF.

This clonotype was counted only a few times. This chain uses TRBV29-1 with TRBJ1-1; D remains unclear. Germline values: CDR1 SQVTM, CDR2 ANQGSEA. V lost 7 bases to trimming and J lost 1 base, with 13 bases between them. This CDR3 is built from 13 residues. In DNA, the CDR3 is TGCAGCGGAGGACCCGATAGGAACACTGAAGCTTTCTTT. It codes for CSGGPDRNTEAFF.

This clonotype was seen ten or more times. DNA for the CDR3: TGTGCCAGCAGGAGATCACTAGCGGGAGGAGGCACAGATACGCAGTATTTT. Amino acids: CASRRSLAGGGTDTQYF. The J gene is TRBJ2-3, the V gene TRBV6-1; TRBD2 matches 12 bases. The CDR3 is made up of 17 amino acids. Germline-derived CDR1 and CDR2 are MNHNS and SASEGT. V was pared by 6 bases and J by 1 base, with 8 bases of the junction left unmatched.

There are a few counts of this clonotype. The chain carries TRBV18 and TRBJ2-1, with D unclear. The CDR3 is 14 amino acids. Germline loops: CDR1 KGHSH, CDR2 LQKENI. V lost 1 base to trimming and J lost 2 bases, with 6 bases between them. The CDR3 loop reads CASSPLATYNEQFF. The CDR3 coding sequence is TGTGCCAGCTCACCACTGGCCACCTACAATGAGCAGTTCTTC.

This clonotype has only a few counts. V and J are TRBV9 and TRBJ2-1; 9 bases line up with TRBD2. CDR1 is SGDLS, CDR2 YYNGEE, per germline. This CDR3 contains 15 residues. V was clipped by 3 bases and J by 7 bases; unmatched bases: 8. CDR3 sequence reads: CASSDSSGGRNEQFF. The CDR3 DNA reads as TGTGCCAGCAGCGACAGTAGCGGGGGTCGAAATGAGCAGTTCTTC. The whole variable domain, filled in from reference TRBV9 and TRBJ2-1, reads DSGVTQTPKHLITATGQRVTLRCSPRSGDLSVYWYQQSLDQGLQFLIQYYNGEERAKGNILERFSAQQFPDLHSELNLSSLELGDSALYFCASSDSSGGRNEQFFGPGTRLTVL.

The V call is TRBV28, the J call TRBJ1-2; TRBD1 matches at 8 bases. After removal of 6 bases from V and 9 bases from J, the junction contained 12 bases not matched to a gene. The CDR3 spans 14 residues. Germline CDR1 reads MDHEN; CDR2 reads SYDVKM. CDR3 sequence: CASSQGQGRGSYTF. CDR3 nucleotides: TGTGCCAGCAGCCAAGGACAGGGAAGGGGTAGCTACACCTTC.

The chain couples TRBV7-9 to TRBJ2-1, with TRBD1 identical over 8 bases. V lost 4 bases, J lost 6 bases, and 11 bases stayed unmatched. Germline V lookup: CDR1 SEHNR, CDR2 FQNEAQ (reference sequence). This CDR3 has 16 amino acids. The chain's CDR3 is CASSSVHGQGPNEQFF. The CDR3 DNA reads TGTGCCAGCAGCTCCGTTCATGGACAGGGACCCAATGAGCAGTTCTTC.

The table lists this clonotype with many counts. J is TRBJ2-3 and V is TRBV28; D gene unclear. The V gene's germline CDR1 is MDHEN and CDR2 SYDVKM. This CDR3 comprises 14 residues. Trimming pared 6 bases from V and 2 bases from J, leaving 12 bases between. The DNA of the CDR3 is TGTGCCAGCAGGGCCATACGATACACAGATACGCAGTATTTT. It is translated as CASRAIRYTDTQYF.

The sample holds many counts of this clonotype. The CDR3 loop is CASSQGQGSYEQYF. The CDR3 region has the DNA TGTGCCAGCAGCCAAGGACAGGGAAGCTACGAGCAGTACTTC. The rearrangement uses TRBV4-2 and TRBJ2-7; 7 nucleotides agree with TRBD1. The germline V gene encodes CDR1 LGHNA and CDR2 YNFKEQ. V shed 1 base, J shed 3 bases, and the junction held 3 bases outside the gene matches. The CDR3 runs 14 residues.

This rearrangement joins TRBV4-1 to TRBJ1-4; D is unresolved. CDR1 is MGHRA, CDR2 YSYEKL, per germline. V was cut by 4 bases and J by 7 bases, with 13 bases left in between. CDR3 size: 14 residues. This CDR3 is CASSLLRAGEKLFF. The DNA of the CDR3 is TGCGCCAGCAGCCTTCTAAGGGCTGGTGAAAAACTGTTTTTT.

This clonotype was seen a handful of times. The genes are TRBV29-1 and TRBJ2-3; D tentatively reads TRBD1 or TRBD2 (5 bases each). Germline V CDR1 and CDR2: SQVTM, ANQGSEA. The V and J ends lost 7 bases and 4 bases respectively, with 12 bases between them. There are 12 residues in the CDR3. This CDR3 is CSGGEGPDTQYF. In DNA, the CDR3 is TGCAGCGGGGGTGAGGGGCCAGATACGCAGTATTTT.

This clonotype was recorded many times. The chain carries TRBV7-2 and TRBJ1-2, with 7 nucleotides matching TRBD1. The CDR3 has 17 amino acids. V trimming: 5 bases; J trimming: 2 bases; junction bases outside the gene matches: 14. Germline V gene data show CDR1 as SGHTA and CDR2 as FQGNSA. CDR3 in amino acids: CASSQVPGQIANYGYTF. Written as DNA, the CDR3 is TGTGCCAGCAGCCAGGTTCCGGGACAGATTGCCAACTATGGCTACACCTTC.

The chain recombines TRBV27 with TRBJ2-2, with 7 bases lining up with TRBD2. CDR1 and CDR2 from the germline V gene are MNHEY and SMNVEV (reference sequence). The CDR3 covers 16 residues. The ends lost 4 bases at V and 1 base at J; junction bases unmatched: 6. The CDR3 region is CASSSAPGGNTGELFF. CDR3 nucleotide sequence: TGTGCCAGCAGTTCAGCCCCGGGGGGGAACACCGGGGAGCTGTTTTTT.